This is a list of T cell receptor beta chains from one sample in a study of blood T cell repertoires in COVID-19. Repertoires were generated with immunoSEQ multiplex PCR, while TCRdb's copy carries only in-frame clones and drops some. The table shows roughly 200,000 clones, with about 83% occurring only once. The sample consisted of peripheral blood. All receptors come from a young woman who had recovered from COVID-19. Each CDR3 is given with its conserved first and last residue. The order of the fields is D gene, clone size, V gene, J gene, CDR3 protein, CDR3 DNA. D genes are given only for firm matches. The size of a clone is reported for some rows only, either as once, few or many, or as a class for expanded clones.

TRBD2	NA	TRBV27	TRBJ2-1	CASSSSGTPYNEQFF	TGTGCCAGCAGTTCGAGCGGGACCCCCTACAATGAGCAGTTCTTC
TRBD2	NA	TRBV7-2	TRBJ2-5	CASSFREGRQETQYF	TGTGCCAGCAGCTTCCGGGAGGGGCGCCAAGAGACCCAGTACTTC
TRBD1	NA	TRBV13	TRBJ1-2	CASSPDWDRENYGYTF	TGTGCCAGCAGCCCCGATTGGGACAGGGAAAACTATGGCTACACCTTC
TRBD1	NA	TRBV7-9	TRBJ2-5	CASSFWRDRGQETQYF	TGTGCCAGCAGCTTCTGGCGGGACAGGGGTCAAGAGACCCAGTACTTC
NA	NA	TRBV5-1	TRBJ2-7	CASSLATSIKNEQYF	TGCGCCAGCAGCTTGGCCACTAGCATAAAGAACGAGCAGTACTTC
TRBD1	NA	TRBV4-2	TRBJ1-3	CASSLNTGTGVSGNTIYF	TGTGCCAGCAGCCTTAATACCGGGACAGGGGTTTCAGGAAACACCATATATTTT
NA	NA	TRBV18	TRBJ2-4	CASSRFRVAKNIQYF	TGTGCCAGCTCGCGCTTCAGGGTGGCCAAAAACATTCAGTACTTC
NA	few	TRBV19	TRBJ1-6	CASSSEVRGSPLHF	TGTGCCAGTAGTTCAGAGGTGCGGGGGTCACCCCTCCACTTT
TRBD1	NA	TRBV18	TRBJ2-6	CASSSTGQPSGANVLTF	TGTGCCAGCTCAAGTACGGGACAGCCCTCTGGGGCCAACGTCCTGACTTTC
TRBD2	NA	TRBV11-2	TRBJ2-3	CASSLAGDGTQYF	TGTGCCAGCAGCCTAGCGGGGGATGGTACGCAGTATTTT
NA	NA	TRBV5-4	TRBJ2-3	CASSWGAGWADTQYF	TGTGCCAGCAGCTGGGGCGCAGGGTGGGCAGATACGCAGTATTTT
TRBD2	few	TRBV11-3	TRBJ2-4	CASSSRTSEEGGSIQYF	TGTGCCAGCAGCTCCCGGACTAGCGAGGAGGGTGGTAGCATTCAGTACTTC
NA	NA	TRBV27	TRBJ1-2	CASSLREANYGYTF	TGTGCCAGCAGTTTGAGGGAAGCTAACTATGGCTACACCTTC
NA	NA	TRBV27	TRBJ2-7	CASSLTGSFPFYEQYF	TGTGCCAGCAGTTTAACAGGGTCTTTTCCCTTCTACGAGCAGTACTTC
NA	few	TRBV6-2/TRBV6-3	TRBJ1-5	CASSPHRERWASQPQHF	TGTGCCAGCAGTCCCCACAGGGAAAGGTGGGCAAGCCAGCCCCAGCATTTT
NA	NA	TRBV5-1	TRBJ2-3	CASSLEIGVNTDTQYF	TGCGCCAGCAGCTTGGAGATAGGGGTTAACACAGATACGCAGTATTTT
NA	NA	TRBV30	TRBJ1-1	CAWSPGEVVNTEAFF	TGTGCCTGGAGTCCCGGGGAAGTGGTGAACACTGAAGCTTTCTTT
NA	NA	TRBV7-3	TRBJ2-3	CASSSERSKSTDTQYF	TGTGCCAGCAGCTCCGAGAGGAGCAAAAGCACAGATACGCAGTATTTT
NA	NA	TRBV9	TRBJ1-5	CASSATGINQPQHF	TGTGCCAGCAGCGCGACAGGTATTAATCAGCCCCAGCATTTT
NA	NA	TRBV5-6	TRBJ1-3	CASSRLLPGNTIYF	TGTGCCAGCAGCCGCTTACTCCCTGGAAACACCATATATTTT
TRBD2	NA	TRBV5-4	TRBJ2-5	CASSLAGLAGIQETQYF	TGTGCCAGCAGCTTGGCAGGACTAGCGGGGATCCAAGAGACCCAGTACTTC
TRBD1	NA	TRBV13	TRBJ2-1	CASSSRTGIVEQFF	TGTGCCAGCAGCTCACGGACAGGGATTGTCGAGCAGTTCTTC
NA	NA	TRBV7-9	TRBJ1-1	CASYLSRGNTEAFF	TGTGCCAGCTACCTAAGCAGGGGGAACACTGAAGCTTTCTTT
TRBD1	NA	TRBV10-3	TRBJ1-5	CAIGDRGRGNQPQHF	TGTGCCATCGGGGACAGGGGGCGAGGCAATCAGCCCCAGCATTTT
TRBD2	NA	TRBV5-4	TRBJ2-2	CASSLLAGGPGTGELFF	TGTGCCAGCAGCTTGCTAGCGGGAGGGCCGGGCACCGGGGAGCTGTTTTTT
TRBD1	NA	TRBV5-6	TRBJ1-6	CASSLEGRGNSPLHF	TGTGCCAGCAGCTTGGAGGGCAGGGGGAATTCACCCCTCCACTTT
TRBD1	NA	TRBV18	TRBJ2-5	CASSRDSSFQETQYF	TGTGCCAGCTCACGGGACAGCTCCTTCCAAGAGACCCAGTACTTC
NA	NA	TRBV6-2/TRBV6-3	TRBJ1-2	CASSYPDNYNYGYTF	TGTGCCAGCAGTTACCCCGACAATTATAACTATGGCTACACCTTC
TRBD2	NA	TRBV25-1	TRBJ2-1	CASIGVRAGALEQFF	TGTGCCAGCATTGGGGTTCGAGCGGGAGCCCTTGAGCAGTTCTTC
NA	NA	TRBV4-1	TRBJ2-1	CASSPIGRGPYNEQFF	TGCGCCAGCAGCCCTATTGGCAGGGGCCCTTACAATGAGCAGTTCTTC
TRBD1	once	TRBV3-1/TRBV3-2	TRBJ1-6	CASSQGQGYNSPLHF	TGTGCCAGCAGCCAAGGACAGGGTTATAATTCACCCCTCCACTTT
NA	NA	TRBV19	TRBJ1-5	CASSIGRGNQPQHF	TGTGCCAGTAGTATCGGCCGGGGCAATCAGCCCCAGCATTTT
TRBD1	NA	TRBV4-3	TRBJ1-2	CASSQRRTGDYGYTF	TGCGCCAGCAGCCAAAGACGGACAGGGGACTATGGCTACACCTTC
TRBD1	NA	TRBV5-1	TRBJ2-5	CASSYGQGLVETQYF	TGCGCCAGCAGCTATGGACAGGGGTTAGTAGAGACCCAGTACTTC
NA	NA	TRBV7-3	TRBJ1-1	CASSPQGNTNTEAFF	TGTGCCAGCAGCCCGCAGGGGAATACGAACACTGAAGCTTTCTTT
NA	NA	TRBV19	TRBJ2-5	CASSKARGLQETQYF	TGTGCCAGTAGTAAAGCGCGGGGGCTCCAAGAGACCCAGTACTTC
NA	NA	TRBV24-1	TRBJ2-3	CATSDPRQGGMRANTQYF	TGTGCCACCAGTGATCCCAGACAGGGAGGAATGCGTGCGAATACGCAGTATTTT
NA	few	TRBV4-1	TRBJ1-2	CASSQVGIYGYTF	TGCGCCAGCAGCCAAGTCGGGATTTATGGCTACACCTTC
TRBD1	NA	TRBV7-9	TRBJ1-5	CASSFGDRGNQPQHF	TGTGCCAGCAGCTTTGGGGACAGGGGCAATCAGCCCCAGCATTTT
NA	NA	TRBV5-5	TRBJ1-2	CASSLVSERGYTF	TGTGCCAGCAGCTTGGTCAGCGAACGGGGCTACACCTTC
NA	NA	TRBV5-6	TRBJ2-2	CASSLRQGVTGELFF	TGTGCCAGCAGCTTGAGGCAGGGTGTAACCGGGGAGCTGTTTTTT
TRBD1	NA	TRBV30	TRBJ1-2	CAWNRGNYGYTF	TGTGCCTGGAACAGGGGCAACTATGGCTACACCTTC
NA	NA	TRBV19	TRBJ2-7	CASSGTASYEQYF	TGTGCCAGTAGTGGCACAGCCTCCTACGAGCAGTACTTC
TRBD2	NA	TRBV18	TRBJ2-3	CASSPDAGGITDTQYF	TGTGCCAGCTCACCCGACGCGGGAGGGATAACAGATACGCAGTATTTT
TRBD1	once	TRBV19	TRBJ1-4	CATGDRGRNEKLFF	TGTGCCACCGGGGACAGGGGAAGGAATGAAAAACTGTTTTTT
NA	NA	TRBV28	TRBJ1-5	CASSFGQGLNQPQHF	TGTGCCAGCAGTTTCGGGCAGGGACTCAATCAGCCCCAGCATTTT
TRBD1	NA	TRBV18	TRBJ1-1	CASSPFTGDTEAFF	TGTGCCAGCTCACCTTTCACAGGGGACACTGAAGCTTTCTTT
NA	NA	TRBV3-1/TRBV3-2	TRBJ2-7	CASSQHSGVWEQYF	TGTGCCAGCAGCCAACATTCAGGGGTGTGGGAGCAGTACTTC
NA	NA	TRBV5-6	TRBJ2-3	CASSLEGWRDGADTQYF	TGTGCCAGCAGCTTGGAGGGCTGGCGGGATGGTGCAGATACGCAGTATTTT
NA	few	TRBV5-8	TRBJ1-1	CASSLGRGYEAFF	TGTGCCAGCAGCTTGGGGCGGGGCTATGAAGCTTTCTTT
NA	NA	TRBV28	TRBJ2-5	CASSPTYGTQYF	TGTGCCAGCAGTCCTACCTACGGGACCCAGTACTTC
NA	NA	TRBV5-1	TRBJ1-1	CASSPRLQRVQTEAFF	TGCGCCAGCAGCCCCCGTCTCCAGCGAGTACAAACTGAAGCTTTCTTT
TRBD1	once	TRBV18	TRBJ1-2	CASSQGQGRDYGYTF	TGTGCCAGCTCACAGGGACAGGGAAGGGACTATGGCTACACCTTC
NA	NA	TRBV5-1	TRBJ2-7	CASSLEAGNEQYF	TGCGCCAGCAGCTTGGAAGCAGGTAACGAGCAGTACTTC
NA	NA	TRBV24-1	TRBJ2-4	CATSDSRGDIQYF	TGTGCCACCAGTGATTCCAGGGGGGACATTCAGTACTTC